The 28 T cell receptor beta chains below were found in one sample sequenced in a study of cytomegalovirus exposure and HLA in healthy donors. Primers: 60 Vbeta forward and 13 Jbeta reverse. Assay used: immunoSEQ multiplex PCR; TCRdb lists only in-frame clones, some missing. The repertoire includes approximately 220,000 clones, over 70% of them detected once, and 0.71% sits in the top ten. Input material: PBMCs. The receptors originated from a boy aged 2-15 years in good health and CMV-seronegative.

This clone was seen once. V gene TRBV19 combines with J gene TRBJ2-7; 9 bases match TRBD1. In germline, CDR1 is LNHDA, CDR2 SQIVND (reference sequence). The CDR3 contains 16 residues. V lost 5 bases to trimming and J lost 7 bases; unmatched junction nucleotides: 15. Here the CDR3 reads CASSPDAGQGLSEQYF. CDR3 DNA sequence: TGTGCCAGTAGTCCTGACGCGGGACAGGGTTTAAGTGAGCAGTACTTC. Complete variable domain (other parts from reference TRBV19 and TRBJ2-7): DGGITQSPKYLFRKEGQNVTLSCEQNLNHDAMYWYRQDPGQGLRLIYYSQIVNDFQKGDIAEGYSVSREKKESFPLTVTSAQKNPTAFYLCASSPDAGQGLSEQYFGPGTRLTVT.

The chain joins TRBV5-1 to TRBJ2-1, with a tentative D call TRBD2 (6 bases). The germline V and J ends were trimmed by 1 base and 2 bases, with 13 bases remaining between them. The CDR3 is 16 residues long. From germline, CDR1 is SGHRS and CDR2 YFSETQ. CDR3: CASSLLSSVAYNEQFF. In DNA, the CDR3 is TGCGCCAGCAGCTTGCTGTCTAGCGTAGCCTACAATGAGCAGTTCTTC.

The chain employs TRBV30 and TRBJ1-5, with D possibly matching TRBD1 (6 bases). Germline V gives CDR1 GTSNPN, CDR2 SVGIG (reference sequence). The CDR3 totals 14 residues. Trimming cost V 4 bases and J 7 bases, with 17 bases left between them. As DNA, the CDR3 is TGTGCCTGGAATTCGGGGGGCGGAGGGCAGCCCCAGCATTTT. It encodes CAWNSGGGGQPQHF.

The CDR3 region is CASRTGSTDTQYF. The DNA of the CDR3 is TGCGCCAGCAGAACCGGGTCCACAGATACGCAGTATTTT. The rearrangement links TRBV5-1 to TRBJ2-3; D not resolved. V shed 5 bases and J shed 2 bases, with 9 bases lying between them. The CDR3 sequence is 13 residues long. Looked up from germline, CDR1 is SGHRS and CDR2 is YFSETQ. Filled out from reference TRBV5-1 and TRBJ2-3, the complete variable domain reads KAGVTQTPRYLIKTRGQQVTLSCSPISGHRSVSWYQQTPGQGLQFLFEYFSETQRNKGNFPGRFSGRQFSNSRSEMNVSTLELGDSALYLCASRTGSTDTQYFGPGTRLTVL.

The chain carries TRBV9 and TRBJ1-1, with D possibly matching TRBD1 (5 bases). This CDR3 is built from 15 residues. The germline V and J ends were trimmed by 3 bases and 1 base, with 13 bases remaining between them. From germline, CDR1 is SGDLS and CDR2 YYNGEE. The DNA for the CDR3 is TGTGCCAGCAGCGGGGGGGGACGATGGAACACTGAAGCTTTCTTT. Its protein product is CASSGGGRWNTEAFF.

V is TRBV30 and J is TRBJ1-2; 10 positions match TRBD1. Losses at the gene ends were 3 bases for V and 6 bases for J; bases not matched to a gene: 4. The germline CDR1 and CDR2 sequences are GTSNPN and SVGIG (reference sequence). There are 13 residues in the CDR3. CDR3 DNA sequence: TGTGCCTGGAGGACAGGGGGCGAGAATGGCTACACCTTC. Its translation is CAWRTGGENGYTF. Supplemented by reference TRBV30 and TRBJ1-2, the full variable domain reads SQTIHQWPATLVQPVGSPLSLECTVEGTSNPNLYWYRQAAGRGLQLLFYSVGIGQISSEVPQNLSASRPQDRQFILSSKKLLLSDSGFYLCAWRTGGENGYTFGSGTRLTVV.

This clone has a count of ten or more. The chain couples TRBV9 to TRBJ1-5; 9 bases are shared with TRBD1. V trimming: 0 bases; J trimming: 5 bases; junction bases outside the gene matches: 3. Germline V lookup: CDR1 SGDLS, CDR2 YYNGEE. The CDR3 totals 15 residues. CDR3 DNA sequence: TGTGCCAGCAGCGTAGGGGGGACAGGGTATCAGCCCCAGCATTTT. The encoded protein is CASSVGGTGYQPQHF.

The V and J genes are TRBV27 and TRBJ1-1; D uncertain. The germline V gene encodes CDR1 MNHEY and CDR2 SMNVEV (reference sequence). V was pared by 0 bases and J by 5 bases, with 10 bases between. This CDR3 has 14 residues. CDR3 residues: CASSLSAGGTEAFF. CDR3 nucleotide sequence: TGTGCCAGCAGTTTATCGGCAGGAGGGACTGAAGCTTTCTTT.

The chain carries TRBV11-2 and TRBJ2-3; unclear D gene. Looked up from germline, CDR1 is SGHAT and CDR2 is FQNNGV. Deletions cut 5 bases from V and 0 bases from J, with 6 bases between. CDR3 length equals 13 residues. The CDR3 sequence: CASSPYSTDTQYF. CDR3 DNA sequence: TGTGCCAGCAGCCCGTATAGCACAGATACGCAGTATTTT.

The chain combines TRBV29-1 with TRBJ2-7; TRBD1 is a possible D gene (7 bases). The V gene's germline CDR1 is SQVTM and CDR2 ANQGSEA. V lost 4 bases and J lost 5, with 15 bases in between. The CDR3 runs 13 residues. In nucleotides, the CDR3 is TGCAGCGTTGTTCCAGGGGGGCATGACGAGCAGTACTTC. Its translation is CSVVPGGHDEQYF.

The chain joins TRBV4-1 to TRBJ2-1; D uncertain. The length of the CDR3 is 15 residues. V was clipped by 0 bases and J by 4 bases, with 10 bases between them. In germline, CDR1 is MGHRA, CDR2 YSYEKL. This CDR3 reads CASSQDGLLYNEQFF. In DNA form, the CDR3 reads TGCGCCAGCAGCCAAGATGGTTTACTGTACAATGAGCAGTTCTTC.

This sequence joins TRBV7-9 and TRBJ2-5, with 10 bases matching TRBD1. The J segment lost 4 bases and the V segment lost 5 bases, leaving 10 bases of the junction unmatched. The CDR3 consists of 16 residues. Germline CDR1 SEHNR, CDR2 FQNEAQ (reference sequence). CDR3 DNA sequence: TGTGCCAGCAGCACAGCCGGGACAGGGGACCGAGAGACCCAGTACTTC. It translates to CASSTAGTGDRETQYF.

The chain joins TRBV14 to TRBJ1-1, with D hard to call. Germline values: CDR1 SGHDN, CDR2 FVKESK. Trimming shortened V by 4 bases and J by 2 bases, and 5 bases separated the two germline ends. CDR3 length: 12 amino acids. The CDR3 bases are TGTGCCAGCAGCCCCTTAAACACTGAAGCTTTCTTT. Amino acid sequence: CASSPLNTEAFF.

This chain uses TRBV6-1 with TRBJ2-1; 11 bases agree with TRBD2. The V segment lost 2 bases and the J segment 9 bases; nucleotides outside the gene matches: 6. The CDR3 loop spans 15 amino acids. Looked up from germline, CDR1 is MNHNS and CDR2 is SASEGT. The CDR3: CASSEQLAGAGEQFF. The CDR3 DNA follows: TGTGCCAGCAGTGAACAACTAGCGGGAGCGGGTGAGCAGTTCTTC.

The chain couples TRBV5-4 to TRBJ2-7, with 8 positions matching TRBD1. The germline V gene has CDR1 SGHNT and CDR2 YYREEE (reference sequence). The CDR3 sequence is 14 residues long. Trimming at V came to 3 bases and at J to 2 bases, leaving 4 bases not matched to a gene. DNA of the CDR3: TGTGCCAGCAGCTGGGGACAGGAAACCTACGAGCAGTACTTC. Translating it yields CASSWGQETYEQYF.

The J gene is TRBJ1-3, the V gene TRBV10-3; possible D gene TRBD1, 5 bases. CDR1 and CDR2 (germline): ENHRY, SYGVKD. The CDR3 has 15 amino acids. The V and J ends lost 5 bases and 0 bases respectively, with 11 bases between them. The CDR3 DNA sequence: TGTGCCATCAGTCCAGGGTTCGTCTCTGGAAACACCATATATTTT. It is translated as CAISPGFVSGNTIYF.

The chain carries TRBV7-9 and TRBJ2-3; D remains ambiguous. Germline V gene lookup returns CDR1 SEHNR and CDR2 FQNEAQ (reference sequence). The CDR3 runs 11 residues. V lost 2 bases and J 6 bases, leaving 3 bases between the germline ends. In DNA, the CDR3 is TGTGCCAGCAGCTTATCTGATACGCAGTATTTT. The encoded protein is CASSLSDTQYF.

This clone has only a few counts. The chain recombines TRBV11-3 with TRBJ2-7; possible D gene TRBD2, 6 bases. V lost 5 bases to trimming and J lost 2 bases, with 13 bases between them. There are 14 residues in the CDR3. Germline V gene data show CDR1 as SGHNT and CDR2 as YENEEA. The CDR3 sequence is CASSPPSAPYEQYF. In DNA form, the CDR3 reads TGTGCCAGCAGCCCTCCTAGCGCACCCTACGAGCAGTACTTC. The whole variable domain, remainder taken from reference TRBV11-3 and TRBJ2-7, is EAGVVQSPRYKIIEKKQPVAFWCNPISGHNTLYWYLQNLGQGPELLIRYENEEAVDDSQLPKDRFSAERLKGVDSTLKIQPAELGDSAVYLCASSPPSAPYEQYFGPGTRLTVT.

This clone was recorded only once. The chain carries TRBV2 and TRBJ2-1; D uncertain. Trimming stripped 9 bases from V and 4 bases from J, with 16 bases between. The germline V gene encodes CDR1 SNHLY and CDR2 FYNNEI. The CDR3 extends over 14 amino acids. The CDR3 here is CARRGDSPYNEQFF. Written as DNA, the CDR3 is TGTGCCAGAAGAGGCGACTCCCCATACAATGAGCAGTTCTTC.

CDR3 in DNA: TGTGCCAGCAGTGATGGGGGACAGGAGAGGGCGGATACGCAGTATTTT. Translation gives CASSDGGQERADTQYF. The V call is TRBV2, the J call TRBJ2-3; 8 bases fit TRBD1. CDR3 size: 16 residues. V was pared by 3 bases and J by 6 bases, with 11 bases of the junction left unmatched. The V gene's germline CDR1 is SNHLY and CDR2 FYNNEI.

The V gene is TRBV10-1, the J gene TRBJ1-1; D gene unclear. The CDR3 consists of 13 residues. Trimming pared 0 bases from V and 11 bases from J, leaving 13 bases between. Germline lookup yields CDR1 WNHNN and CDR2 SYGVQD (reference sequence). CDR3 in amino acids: CASSESRAARAFF. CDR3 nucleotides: TGCGCCAGCAGTGAGTCGCGGGCCGCCCGGGCTTTCTTT.

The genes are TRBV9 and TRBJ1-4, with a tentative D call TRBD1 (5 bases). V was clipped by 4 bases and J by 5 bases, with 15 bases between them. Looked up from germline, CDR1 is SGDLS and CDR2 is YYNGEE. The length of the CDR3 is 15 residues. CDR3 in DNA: TGTGCCAGCAGCACCCATGGGGGGTTAAATGAAAAACTGTTTTTT. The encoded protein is CASSTHGGLNEKLFF. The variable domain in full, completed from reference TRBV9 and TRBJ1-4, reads DSGVTQTPKHLITATGQRVTLRCSPRSGDLSVYWYQQSLDQGLQFLIQYYNGEERAKGNILERFSAQQFPDLHSELNLSSLELGDSALYFCASSTHGGLNEKLFFGSGTQLSVL.

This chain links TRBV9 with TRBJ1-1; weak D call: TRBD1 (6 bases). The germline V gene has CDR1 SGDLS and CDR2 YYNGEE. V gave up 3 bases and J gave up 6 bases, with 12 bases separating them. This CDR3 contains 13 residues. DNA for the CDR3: TGTGCCAGCAGCGGGGAGACAGGACCTGAAGCTTTCTTT. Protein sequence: CASSGETGPEAFF.

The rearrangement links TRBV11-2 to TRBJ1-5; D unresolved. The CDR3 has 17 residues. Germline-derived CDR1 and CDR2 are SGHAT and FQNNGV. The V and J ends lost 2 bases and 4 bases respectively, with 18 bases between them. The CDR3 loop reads CASSLSYSVTSNQPQHF. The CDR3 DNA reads TGTGCCAGCAGCTTAAGTTATTCAGTAACATCAAATCAGCCCCAGCATTTT.

The CDR3 coding sequence is TGTGCCTGGAGCGGGGGGGGCGGAGGAACTGAAGCTTTCTTT. It is translated as CAWSGGGGGTEAFF. The chain carries TRBV30 and TRBJ1-1, with a tentative D call TRBD1 (6 bases). V was clipped by 3 bases and J by 5 bases, with 16 bases between them. This CDR3 comprises 14 residues. CDR1 and CDR2 (germline): GTSNPN, SVGIG (reference sequence).

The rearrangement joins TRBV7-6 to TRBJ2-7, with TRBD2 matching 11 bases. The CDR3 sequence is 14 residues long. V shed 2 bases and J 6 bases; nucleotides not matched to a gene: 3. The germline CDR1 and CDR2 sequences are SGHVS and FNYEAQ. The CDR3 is CASSLKLAGGEQYF. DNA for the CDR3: TGTGCCAGCAGCTTAAAGCTAGCGGGGGGCGAGCAGTACTTC. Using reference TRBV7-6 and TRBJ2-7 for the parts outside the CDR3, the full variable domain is GAGVSQSPRYKVTKRGQDVALRCDPISGHVSLYWYRQALGQGPEFLTYFNYEAQQDKSGLPNDRFSAERPEGSISTLTIQRTEQRDSAMYRCASSLKLAGGEQYFGPGTRLTVT.

CDR3 bases: TGCGCCAGCAGCAGTAGGGACAGCTATGGCTACACCTTC. It is translated as CASSSRDSYGYTF. The chain has TRBV5-1 and TRBJ1-2, with TRBD1 matching 7 bases. This CDR3 has 13 residues. Germline V gene lookup returns CDR1 SGHRS and CDR2 YFSETQ. With 4 bases clipped from V and 4 bases from J, the junction kept 4 bases outside the gene matches.

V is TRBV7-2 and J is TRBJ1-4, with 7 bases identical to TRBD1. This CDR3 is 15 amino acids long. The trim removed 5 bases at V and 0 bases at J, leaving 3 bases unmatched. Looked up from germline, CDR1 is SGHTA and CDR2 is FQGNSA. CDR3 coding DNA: TGTGCCAGCAGCCCAACAGGGGCAACTAATGAAAAACTGTTTTTT. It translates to CASSPTGATNEKLFF.